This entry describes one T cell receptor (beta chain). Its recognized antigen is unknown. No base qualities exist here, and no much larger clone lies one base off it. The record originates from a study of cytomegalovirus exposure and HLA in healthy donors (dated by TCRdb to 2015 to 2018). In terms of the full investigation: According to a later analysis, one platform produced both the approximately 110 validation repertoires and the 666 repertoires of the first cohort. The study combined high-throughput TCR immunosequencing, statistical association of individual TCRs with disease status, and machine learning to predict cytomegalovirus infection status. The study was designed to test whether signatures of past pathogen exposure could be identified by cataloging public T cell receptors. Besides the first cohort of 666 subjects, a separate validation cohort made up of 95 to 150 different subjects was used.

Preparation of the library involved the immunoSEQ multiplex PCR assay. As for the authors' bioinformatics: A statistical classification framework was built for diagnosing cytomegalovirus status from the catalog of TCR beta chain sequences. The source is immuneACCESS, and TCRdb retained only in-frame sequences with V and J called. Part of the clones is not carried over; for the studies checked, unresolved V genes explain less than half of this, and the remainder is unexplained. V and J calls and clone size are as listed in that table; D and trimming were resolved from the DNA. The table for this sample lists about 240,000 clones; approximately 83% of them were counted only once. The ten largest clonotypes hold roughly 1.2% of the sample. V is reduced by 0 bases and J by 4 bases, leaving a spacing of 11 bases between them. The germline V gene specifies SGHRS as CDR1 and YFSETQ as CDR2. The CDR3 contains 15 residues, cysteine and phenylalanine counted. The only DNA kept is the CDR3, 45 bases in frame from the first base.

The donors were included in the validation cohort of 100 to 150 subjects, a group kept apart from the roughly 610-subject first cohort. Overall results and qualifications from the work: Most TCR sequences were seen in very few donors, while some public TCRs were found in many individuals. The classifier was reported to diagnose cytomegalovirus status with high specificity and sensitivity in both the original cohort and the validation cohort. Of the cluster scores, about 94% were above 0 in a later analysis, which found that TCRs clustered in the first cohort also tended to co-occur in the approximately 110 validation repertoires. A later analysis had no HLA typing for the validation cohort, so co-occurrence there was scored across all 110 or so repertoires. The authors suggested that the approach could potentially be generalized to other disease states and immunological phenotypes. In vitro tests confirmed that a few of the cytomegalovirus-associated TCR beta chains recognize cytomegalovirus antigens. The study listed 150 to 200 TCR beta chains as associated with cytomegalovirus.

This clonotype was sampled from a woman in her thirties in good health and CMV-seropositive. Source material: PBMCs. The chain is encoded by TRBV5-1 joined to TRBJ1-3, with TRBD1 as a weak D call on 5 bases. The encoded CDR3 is CASSLDQGVGNTIYF. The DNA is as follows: TGCGCCAGCAGCTTGGACCAGGGTGTAGGAAACACCATATATTTT.